Listed below are T cell receptor beta chains from one sample, sequenced in a study of blood T cell repertoires in COVID-19. Method: immunoSEQ multiplex PCR; TCRdb's copy keeps in-frame clones and lacks some. The sample has tens of thousands of clones, around 84% seen once. Sequencing used peripheral blood. These receptor sequences come from a woman between 45 and 60 years old with acute or convalescent COVID-19. Each CDR3 is given with its conserved first and last residue. The D gene is left open where the match is weak. Rows give clone size only sometimes, using once, few, many, or a class for an expanded clone.

v_gene,abundance,j_gene,d_gene,CDR3aa,CDR3nt
TRBV4-2,-,TRBJ1-6,-,CASSQDSRNSPLHF,TGTGCCAGCAGCCAAGATTCACGGAATTCACCCCTCCACTTT
TRBV7-8,-,TRBJ2-1,TRBD2,CASSLPGGVYNEQFF,TGTGCCAGCAGCTTACCGGGAGGGGTCTACAATGAGCAGTTCTTC
TRBV9,once,TRBJ2-2,-,CASSVLDSGGELFF,TGTGCCAGCAGCGTACTGGATAGCGGCGGGGAGCTGTTTTTT
TRBV25-1,-,TRBJ2-3,-,CASSPVAGLTDTQYF,TGTGCCAGCAGTCCGGTCGCGGGACTCACAGATACGCAGTATTTT
TRBV5-1,-,TRBJ2-7,TRBD1,CASSSPGQGGEQYF,TGCGCCAGCAGCTCCCCGGGACAGGGGGGTGAGCAGTACTTC
TRBV15,-,TRBJ1-2,-,CATSRGGDRSYGYTF,TGTGCCACCAGCAGAGGCGGGGACCGTAGCTATGGCTACACCTTC
TRBV12-3/TRBV12-4,-,TRBJ1-3,-,CASSFVGNTIYF,TGTGCCAGCAGTTTCGTGGGAAACACCATATATTTT
TRBV10-3,-,TRBJ2-1,TRBD2,CAISDSGAYNEQFF,TGTGCCATCAGTGATAGCGGGGCCTACAATGAGCAGTTCTTC
TRBV6-2/TRBV6-3,once,TRBJ2-1,-,CASSYDTRVQFF,TGTGCCAGCAGTTACGATACTAGGGTGCAGTTCTTC
TRBV18,once,TRBJ2-4,-,CASSPPRGQIAKNIQYF,TGTGCCAGCTCACCACCCAGGGGCCAGATAGCCAAAAACATTCAGTACTTC
TRBV15,-,TRBJ2-7,-,CATSGSASYEQYF,TGTGCCACCAGCGGCAGCGCTTCCTACGAGCAGTACTTC
TRBV30,-,TRBJ2-2,-,CAWNILAGVGELFF,TGTGCCTGGAATATTTTGGCAGGGGTAGGAGAGCTGTTTTTT
TRBV5-6,-,TRBJ2-7,-,CASSLGGDFYEQYF,TGTGCCAGCAGCTTGGGCGGTGACTTCTACGAGCAGTACTTC
TRBV9,-,TRBJ2-2,TRBD2,CASSVFSGAGTGELFF,TGTGCCAGCAGCGTCTTTAGCGGGGCGGGAACCGGGGAGCTGTTTTTT
TRBV11-2,-,TRBJ1-6,TRBD1,CASSSNRQGGNSPLHF,TGTGCCAGCAGCTCCAACCGACAGGGAGGAAATTCACCCCTCCACTTT
TRBV11-3,-,TRBJ2-1,TRBD2,CASSLGTSGNNEQFF,TGTGCCAGCAGCCTCGGGACTAGCGGAAACAATGAGCAGTTCTTC
TRBV6-2/TRBV6-3,-,TRBJ2-7,-,CASSYPYSYEQYF,TGTGCCAGCAGTTATCCTTACTCCTACGAGCAGTACTTC
TRBV6-1,-,TRBJ2-7,-,CASSEKRYEQYF,TGTGCCAGCAGTGAAAAGCGTTACGAGCAGTACTTC
TRBV11-2,-,TRBJ2-5,TRBD2,CASSYGVGLGFPQETQYF,TGTGCCAGCAGCTATGGAGTGGGACTAGGATTTCCCCAAGAGACCCAGTACTTC
TRBV18,-,TRBJ2-3,TRBD2,CASSPTSETDTQYF,TGTGCCAGCTCCCCAACTAGCGAAACAGATACGCAGTATTTT
TRBV5-1,-,TRBJ1-3,TRBD1,CASSQGQGSSGNTIYF,TGCGCCAGCAGCCAGGGACAGGGGAGCTCTGGAAACACCATATATTTT
TRBV5-4,-,TRBJ2-5,TRBD1,CASSPGQGHGQETQYF,TGTGCCAGCAGCCCTGGACAGGGCCATGGGCAAGAGACCCAGTACTTC
TRBV5-6,-,TRBJ2-7,TRBD1,CASTGTGTSYEQYF,TGTGCCAGCACTGGGACAGGAACCTCCTACGAGCAGTACTTC
TRBV5-4,-,TRBJ2-4,TRBD1,CASSLGGQGKAKNIQYF,TGTGCCAGCAGCTTGGGGGGACAGGGCAAAGCCAAAAACATTCAGTACTTC
TRBV6-5,-,TRBJ1-1,-,CASSYSTAGTEAFF,TGTGCCAGCAGTTACTCGACGGCAGGCACTGAAGCTTTCTTT
TRBV18,-,TRBJ1-1,TRBD1,CASSTQGADTEAFF,TGTGCCAGCTCAACACAGGGGGCGGACACTGAAGCTTTCTTT
TRBV15,once,TRBJ2-7,-,CATSALDKPYEQYF,TGTGCCACCAGCGCCTTGGACAAACCCTACGAGCAGTACTTC
TRBV23-1,few,TRBJ1-1,-,CASSQSGPPGGCTEAFF,TGCGCCAGCAGTCAATCTGGCCCGCCGGGGGGATGCACTGAAGCTTTCTTT
TRBV6-1,-,TRBJ1-6,-,CASSEPTGFGSPLHF,TGTGCCAGCAGTGAGCCCACAGGGTTTGGTTCACCCCTCCACTTT
TRBV19,-,TRBJ1-5,-,CASSIDHAGGQPQHF,TGTGCCAGTAGTATAGATCACGCCGGAGGCCAGCCCCAGCATTTT
TRBV9,-,TRBJ2-2,TRBD2,CASSKISGRVLNTGELFF,TGTGCCAGCAGCAAAATTAGCGGGAGAGTCCTGAACACCGGGGAGCTGTTTTTT
TRBV9,-,TRBJ2-7,-,CASSVAASAYEQYF,TGTGCCAGCAGCGTAGCAGCGAGCGCCTACGAGCAGTACTTC
TRBV11-2,-,TRBJ2-6,-,CASSAGLRRSGANVLTF,TGTGCCAGCAGCGCGGGACTTCGCAGGTCTGGGGCCAACGTCCTGACTTTC
TRBV2,-,TRBJ2-7,-,CASSADTNFSYEQYF,TGTGCCAGCAGTGCTGACACCAACTTCTCCTACGAGCAGTACTTC
TRBV6-5,-,TRBJ1-1,TRBD1,CASSYGTGFSNTEAFF,TGTGCCAGCAGTTATGGGACAGGGTTTTCTAACACTGAAGCTTTCTTT
TRBV4-1,once,TRBJ2-3,TRBD2,CASSQDFRPSGSSTDTQYF,TGCGCCAGCAGCCAAGATTTTCGACCTAGCGGATCTAGCACAGATACGCAGTATTTT
TRBV6-5,once,TRBJ1-2,-,CASSYGAEYGYTF,TGTGCCAGCAGTTACGGCGCGGAGTATGGCTACACCTTC
TRBV5-1,-,TRBJ2-2,-,CASSRGGSGELFF,TGCGCCAGCAGCCGGGGAGGCTCCGGGGAGCTGTTTTTT
TRBV2,few,TRBJ2-7,TRBD1,CASEETGGRNEQYF,TGTGCCTCCGAAGAGACAGGGGGGAGGAACGAGCAGTACTTC
TRBV7-2,-,TRBJ2-7,TRBD2,CASSFGSLAGIEQYF,TGTGCCAGCAGCTTTGGCTCCCTAGCGGGGATTGAGCAGTACTTC
TRBV7-3,-,TRBJ2-1,TRBD2,CASSKRASGGNEQFF,TGTGCCAGCAGCAAAAGGGCTAGCGGGGGCAATGAGCAGTTCTTC
TRBV5-4,-,TRBJ2-7,-,CASSLAPRVDEQYF,TGTGCCAGCAGCTTGGCCCCAAGAGTGGACGAGCAGTACTTC
TRBV6-6,-,TRBJ2-2,TRBD1,CASSPGTGGRTGELFF,TGTGCCAGCAGCCCCGGGACAGGGGGGAGAACCGGGGAGCTGTTTTTT
TRBV7-2,-,TRBJ1-1,-,CASTHLGALATEAFF,TGTGCCAGCACCCACTTGGGGGCCCTGGCCACTGAAGCTTTCTTT
TRBV29-1,-,TRBJ1-2,TRBD1,CSVWTGEGYTF,TGCAGCGTATGGACAGGGGAAGGCTACACCTTC
TRBV25-1,-,TRBJ2-1,-,CASRRSGSHEQFF,TGTGCCAGCAGACGGAGCGGTTCTCATGAGCAGTTCTTC